Following are 3 T cell receptor beta chains from one sample sequenced in a study of blood T cells in healthy people across ages. A second about 6 to 11 cycle PCR used barcoded and J-beta primers. TCRdb independently ran MiXCR on the 5' RACE reads; one entry per CDR3 protein. The sample yields 800,000 to 950,000 distinct CDR3 sequences, around 29% seen once. These same records also appear under a second study, on T cells of mothers and their children.

Sequenced: blood. Receptors originate from a woman in her 40s in good health.

This clonotype was recorded at least ten times. The V gene is TRBV12-3 or TRBV12-4, the J gene TRBJ2-1; 8 bases fit TRBD1. The CDR3 runs 14 residues. The trim removed 5 bases at V and 9 bases at J, leaving 9 bases unmatched. This CDR3 is CASSNRGVTGEQFF. The CDR3 nucleotides read TGTGCCAGCAGTAACAGGGGGGTAACGGGTGAGCAGTTCTTC.

Only a few counts were recorded for this clonotype. The CDR3 protein is CASSSDLARTKNIQYF. CDR3 DNA sequence: TGTGCCAGCAGCTCCGATCTAGCACGCACCAAAAACATTCAGTACTTC. The chain employs TRBV7-2 and TRBJ2-4; a possible D gene is TRBD2 (5 bases). The CDR3 has 16 amino acids. CDR1 SGHTA and CDR2 FQGNSA come from the germline V gene. V was shortened by 4 bases and J by 2 bases, with 15 bases between the two germline ends.

Ten or more counts support this clonotype. The CDR3 sequence: CASSVFEGDRTDTQYF. The CDR3 bases are TGTGCCAGCAGCGTATTCGAGGGAGATCGCACAGATACGCAGTATTTT. The V gene is TRBV9, the J gene TRBJ2-3, with TRBD2 as a possible D gene (5 bases). In germline, CDR1 is SGDLS, CDR2 YYNGEE. The V end was cut by 1 base, the J end by 1 base, with 13 bases between. The CDR3 consists of 16 residues.